This T cell receptor beta chain was sequenced during a study of OX40 agonist ivuxolimab in advanced cancers. Study details: Patients received intravenous ivuxolimab every 2 weeks at 0.01 to 10 mg/kg. Study-wide points: Partial responders dosed at 0.1-3.0 mg/kg displayed clonal expansion ranking among the lowest.

A note on this clone: Its antigen remains unknown.

Any history of autoimmune disease or systemic immunosuppression disqualified patients. Germline V gene data show CDR1 as LNHDA and CDR2 as SQIVND (reference sequence). This CDR3 contains 13 residues. Trimming removed 7 bases from V and 10 bases from J; junction bases left unmatched: 7. Clones were read by immunoSEQ multiplex PCR, and TCRdb kept only the in-frame ones, dropping some. Of 75,000 to 100,000 clones in the sample, 65% to 90% were seen once. The clonotype comes from an adult with an advanced solid tumor such as melanoma, head and neck, liver or kidney cancer. Sequenced here: CD4+ or CD8+ T cells sorted from blood, sampled in a trial of the OX40 agonist ivuxolimab. This chain links TRBV19 with TRBJ1-6; TRBD1 matches at 7 bases. Here the CDR3 reads CASNRQGGSPLHF. In nucleotides, the CDR3 is TGTGCCAGTAATCGACAGGGTGGCTCACCCCTCCACTTT.